The 20 T cell receptor beta chains given below trace back to one sample, sequenced in a study of T cells in Graves' hyperthyroidism and ophthalmopathy. Amplification targeted TCR beta CDR3 regions from RNA transcripts. The TCR CDR3 first-round RT-PCR relied on the HTBI primer set. MiXCR was run by TCRdb on the multiplex PCR reads, yielding one entry per CDR3 protein. Among hundreds of thousands of distinct CDR3 sequences listed, around 42% were seen once. Sequencing used peripheral blood or thyroid tissue (not recorded which). These receptors were obtained from a woman aged 18-29 years with Graves' hyperthyroidism.

This clonotype was picked up a small number of times. In nucleotides, the CDR3 is TGTGCCAGTAGTCAGGACAGGTTACTGAACACTGAAGCTTTCTTT. Translation gives CASSQDRLLNTEAFF. The chain employs TRBV19 and TRBJ1-1; TRBD1 aligns across 7 bases. The length of the CDR3 is 15 residues. Germline V gene data show CDR1 as LNHDA and CDR2 as SQIVND (reference sequence). With 5 bases clipped from V and 0 bases from J, the junction kept 6 bases outside the gene matches.

This clonotype was seen at least ten times. The chain recombines TRBV29-1 with TRBJ2-5; D uncertain. CDR3 length equals 12 residues. Germline CDR1 reads SQVTM; CDR2 reads ANQGSEA. Trimming took 7 bases from V and 4 from J, leaving 13 bases between them. The CDR3 loop reads CSAGREPETQYF. The CDR3 DNA is TGCAGCGCTGGGCGAGAGCCAGAGACCCAGTACTTC.

The chain uses TRBV7-6 and TRBJ2-6, with 8 bases identical to TRBD1. From germline, CDR1 is SGHVS and CDR2 FNYEAQ. This CDR3 is built from 15 residues. Losses at the gene ends were 5 bases for V and 4 bases for J; bases not matched to a gene: 4. CDR3 protein: CASSGTGAGANVLTF. The CDR3, as DNA: TGTGCCAGCAGCGGGACAGGAGCCGGGGCCAACGTCCTGACTTTC.

This clonotype has a handful of counts. This sequence joins TRBV29-1 and TRBJ2-6; 9 bases map to TRBD1. The CDR3 has 17 residues. V lost 1 base and J lost 0; bases outside the gene matches: 4. Germline lookup yields CDR1 SQVTM and CDR2 ANQGSEA. The CDR3 sequence: CSVEVTGGSSGANVLTF. The CDR3 region has the DNA TGCAGCGTTGAAGTGACAGGGGGAAGCTCTGGGGCCAACGTCCTGACTTTC.

The chain joins TRBV5-1 to TRBJ2-5; D possibly corresponds to TRBD2 (5 bases). Germline assignment: CDR1 SGHRS and CDR2 YFSETQ. This CDR3 contains 16 residues. Deletions cut 4 bases from V and 5 bases from J, with 21 bases between. This chain's CDR3 is CASSAGAQPLYETQYF. The CDR3 DNA sequence: TGCGCCAGCAGCGCGGGTGCGCAGCCTCTTTATGAGACCCAGTACTTC.

In the case of this clonotype: The CDR3 carries no conserved terminal phenylalanine or tryptophan, so it likely arises from a read error. The gene calls are TRBV2 and TRBJ2-7, with D tentatively TRBD2 (6 bases). Trimming took 8 bases from V and 1 from J, leaving 9 bases between them. From germline, CDR1 is SNHLY and CDR2 FYNNEI. The CDR3 totals 12 residues. The CDR3 loop is CASAGTSYEQYL. CDR3 in DNA: TGTGCCAGCGCTGGGACTTCCTACGAGCAGTACCTC.

This clonotype showed up many times. V is TRBV7-9 and J is TRBJ1-2; 9 bases are shared with TRBD1. The CDR3 runs to 16 residues. Germline values: CDR1 SEHNR, CDR2 FQNEAQ (reference sequence). V dropped 5 bases and J dropped 4; count of bases not matched to a gene: 11. This CDR3 reads CASSGQGYHPSYGYTF. CDR3 nucleotides: TGTGCCAGCAGCGGACAGGGGTACCATCCGTCCTATGGCTACACCTTC.

This chain joins TRBV5-1 and TRBJ1-5; a possible D gene is TRBD1 (6 bases). The CDR3 is 14 residues long. The ends were cut back, 4 bases at V and 3 bases at J, with 11 bases in the middle. The germline CDR1 and CDR2 sequences are SGHRS and YFSETQ. The CDR3 DNA follows: TGCGCCAGCAGCGTGGACAGCACCAATCAGCCCCAGCATTTT. It codes for CASSVDSTNQPQHF.

This chain joins TRBV6-1 and TRBJ2-7; TRBD1 might be the D (6 bases). This CDR3 has 15 amino acids. The V gene lost 0 bases and the J gene lost 0 bases, with 9 bases spanning the gap. Germline-derived CDR1 and CDR2 are MNHNS and SASEGT. The DNA of the CDR3 is TGTGCCAGCAGTGAAGCCACAGGGTCCTCCTACGAGCAGTACTTC. Translating gives CASSEATGSSYEQYF.

This clonotype was counted at least ten times. CDR3 sequence (DNA): TGCAGCGTTGGGGAGGGGTCTATCGAGACCCAGTACTTC. This sequence encodes CSVGEGSIETQYF. This chain connects TRBV29-1 to TRBJ2-5; 7 nucleotides agree with TRBD2. Germline CDR1 and CDR2: SQVTM and ANQGSEA. Unmatched junction bases numbered 7, after V lost 4 bases and J lost 5 bases. The CDR3 sequence is 13 residues long.

This clonotype has ten or more counts. V and J are TRBV10-3 and TRBJ1-1; TRBD1 matches at 8 bases. The CDR3 sequence is 15 residues long. In germline, CDR1 is ENHRY, CDR2 SYGVKD. The J segment lost 1 base and the V segment lost 2 bases, leaving 3 bases of the junction unmatched. The CDR3 nucleotides read TGTGCCATCAGTGAGGTGGACAGGGCGAACACTGAAGCTTTCTTT. It is translated as CAISEVDRANTEAFF.

The chain recombines TRBV12-3 or TRBV12-4 with TRBJ1-5; no clear D gene. The CDR3 totals 14 residues. Trimming cost V 5 bases and J 4 bases, with 12 bases left between them. This CDR3 is CASSPTRLNQPQHF. The CDR3 coding sequence is TGTGCCAGCAGTCCCACTCGTCTAAATCAGCCCCAGCATTTT.

A word on this clonotype: With a much larger clone just one base away, this may be a read error. The CDR3 bases are TGCAGCGTTGAAGACGCTAGCGGAACCTACGAGCAGTTCTTC. Amino acids: CSVEDASGTYEQFF. The chain has TRBV29-1 and TRBJ2-7, with 7 nucleotides matching TRBD2. The assigned J gene may be wrong: the sequence end matches TRBJ2-1 better. From germline, CDR1 is SQVTM and CDR2 ANQGSEA. The CDR3 runs 14 residues.

This clonotype has a count of ten or more. V and J are TRBV2 and TRBJ2-7; D gene unclear. Trimming removed 7 bases at V and 0 bases at J, with 7 bases between. The CDR3 covers 12 residues. Germline CDR1 and CDR2: SNHLY and FYNNEI. Here the CDR3 DNA reads TGTGCCAGCACGTTCACCTCCTACGAGCAGTACTTC. This codes for CASTFTSYEQYF.

In this sample, this clonotype turned up once. The chain joins TRBV29-1 to TRBJ2-7; 12 nucleotides agree with TRBD1. Germline V lookup: CDR1 SQVTM, CDR2 ANQGSEA. V shed 5 bases, J shed 3 bases, and the junction held 8 bases outside the gene matches. This CDR3 spans 15 amino acids. CDR3 nucleotides: TGCAGCGTTTCCCCGGGACAGGGGGCAGGCTACGAGCAGTACTTC. Residues: CSVSPGQGAGYEQYF.

This clonotype was recorded many times. The chain carries TRBV7-9 and TRBJ1-1; perhaps TRBD1 as D (6 bases). Germline CDR1 is SEHNR and CDR2 is FQNEAQ (reference sequence). The CDR3 runs to 14 residues. V dropped 2 bases and J dropped 4 bases, with 11 bases sitting between them. CDR3 protein: CASSLRGQGTEAFF. The CDR3 nucleotides read TGTGCCAGCAGCTTACGGGGGCAGGGCACTGAAGCTTTCTTT.

The chain recombines TRBV7-8 with TRBJ2-7; 10 nucleotides agree with TRBD1. CDR1 is SGHVS and CDR2 is FQNEAQ in the germline V gene. The CDR3 runs to 14 residues. V shed 1 base, J shed 5 bases, and the junction held 2 bases outside the gene matches. The CDR3 sequence is CASSLVGTGDEQYF. The CDR3 DNA sequence: TGTGCCAGCAGCTTAGTAGGGACAGGGGACGAGCAGTACTTC. The full variable domain, its missing parts supplied by reference TRBV7-8 and TRBJ2-7, is GAGVSQSPRYKVAKRGQDVALRCDPISGHVSLFWYQQALGQGPEFLTYFQNEAQLDKSGLPSDRFFAERPEGSVSTLKIQRTQQEDSAVYLCASSLVGTGDEQYFGPGTRLTVT.

V usage is TRBV20-1 and J usage is TRBJ1-1; tentatively, D is TRBD1 (5 bases). This CDR3 is 12 amino acids long. The germline gives CDR1 DFQATT, CDR2 SNEGSKA (reference sequence). The V end lost 5 bases, the J end lost 0 bases, and 7 bases lay between the germline ends. The CDR3 here is CSALTVNTEAFF. Written as DNA, the CDR3 is TGCAGTGCTTTGACAGTGAACACTGAAGCTTTCTTT.

This clonotype was recorded many times. The chain joins TRBV24-1 to TRBJ1-1, with unresolved D. CDR1 is KGHDR and CDR2 is SFDVKD in the germline V gene. V was shortened by 4 bases and J by 0 bases, with 8 bases between the two germline ends. CDR3 length: 14 residues. CDR3 sequence: CATSEDSVNTEAFF. DNA of the CDR3: TGTGCCACCAGTGAAGATTCCGTGAACACTGAAGCTTTCTTT.

This clonotype was recorded once. It may be a read error: a sequence one base away is much more abundant. The rearrangement links TRBV6-5 to TRBJ2-7, with D perhaps given as TRBD1 or TRBD2 (5 bases each). Looked up from germline, CDR1 is MNHEY and CDR2 is SVGAGI. The CDR3 consists of 13 residues. CDR3 in DNA: TGTGCCACCAGTTTACGGGGACCCTACGAGCAGTACTTC. Residues: CATSLRGPYEQYF.